These 24 T cell receptor beta chains were sequenced from one sample in a study of cytomegalovirus exposure and HLA in healthy donors. TCRdb's copy holds only in-frame clones and misses some; the assay was immunoSEQ multiplex PCR. The table records over 250,000 clones, approximately 86% of them present only once. The sequenced material came from PBMCs. The receptors derive from a woman under 30 in good health and CMV-seronegative.

This clone turned up a few times. J is TRBJ2-5 and V is TRBV6-5, with TRBD2 matching over 8 bases. Germline V lookup: CDR1 MNHEY, CDR2 SVGAGI. The length of the CDR3 is 15 residues. The trim removed 6 bases at V and 4 bases at J, leaving 10 bases unmatched. This CDR3 is CASRSGTRDSETQYF. The CDR3 bases are TGTGCCAGCAGGTCCGGGACTAGAGACTCAGAGACCCAGTACTTC.

The chain employs TRBV7-9 and TRBJ2-7, with 7 positions matching TRBD1. V dropped 1 base and J dropped 0; count of bases not matched to a gene: 12. This CDR3 has 18 amino acids. The germline gives CDR1 SEHNR, CDR2 FQNEAQ (reference sequence). The CDR3 loop reads CASSLGDSGRTDSYEQYF. The CDR3 DNA reads TGTGCCAGCAGCTTAGGGGACAGTGGCAGGACAGACTCCTACGAGCAGTACTTC. Using reference TRBV7-9 and TRBJ2-7 for the parts outside the CDR3, the full variable domain is DTGVSQNPRHKITKRGQNVTFRCDPISEHNRLYWYRQTLGQGPEFLTYFQNEAQLEKSRLLSDRFSAERPKGSFSTLEIQRTEQGDSAMYLCASSLGDSGRTDSYEQYFGPGTRLTVT.

This clone was seen once. The V gene is TRBV29-1, the J gene TRBJ2-5; TRBD1 aligns across 7 bases. The CDR3 contains 12 residues. The V gene end was trimmed by 8 bases and the J gene end by 2 bases; junction bases not matched to a gene: 5. CDR1 SQVTM and CDR2 ANQGSEA come from the germline V gene. CDR3 residues: CSIQQGQETQYF. CDR3 nucleotides: TGCAGCATCCAACAGGGGCAAGAGACCCAGTACTTC.

The chain couples TRBV18 to TRBJ2-1, with D perhaps matching TRBD2 (5 bases). Germline CDR1 reads KGHSH; CDR2 reads LQKENI. Trimming took 0 bases from V and 6 from J, leaving 12 bases between them. The CDR3 sequence is 15 residues long. The CDR3 DNA reads as TGTGCCAGCTCACCACCGTCTAGCTTACGCAATGAGCAGTTCTTC. It encodes CASSPPSSLRNEQFF.

This clone is a singleton in its sample. The chain joins TRBV28 to TRBJ1-3; the match to TRBD1 covers 7 bases. Germline CDR1 reads MDHEN; CDR2 reads SYDVKM. The CDR3 covers 16 residues. Trimming took 6 bases from V and 0 from J; bases not matched to a gene: 8. The CDR3 is CASRKSGQVSGNTIYF. The CDR3 DNA reads TGTGCCAGCAGGAAATCCGGACAGGTCTCTGGAAACACCATATATTTT.

This chain connects TRBV5-6 to TRBJ1-6; TRBD1 aligns across 8 bases. Germline values: CDR1 SGHDT, CDR2 YYEEEE. V was pared by 4 bases and J by 11 bases, with 11 bases of the junction left unmatched. The CDR3 extends over 15 amino acids. The CDR3, as DNA: TGTGCCAGCAGCCTTAAGGACAGGGAGGTAACACCCCTCCACTTT. Its translation: CASSLKDREVTPLHF.

CDR3: CASSYLDRFETEAFF. The CDR3 DNA reads as TGTGCCAGCAGCTACCTTGACAGGTTCGAGACTGAAGCTTTCTTT. The rearrangement uses TRBV6-1 and TRBJ1-1, with TRBD1 as a possible D gene (6 bases). Germline values: CDR1 MNHNS, CDR2 SASEGT. The CDR3 loop spans 15 amino acids. V lost 6 bases and J 5 bases, leaving 19 bases between the germline ends.

The chain recombines TRBV5-1 with TRBJ1-1; D is possibly TRBD1 (5 bases). The germline gives CDR1 SGHRS, CDR2 YFSETQ. Trimming shortened V by 1 base and J by 6 bases, and 10 bases separated the two germline ends. The CDR3 contains 13 residues. CDR3 DNA: TGCGCCAGCAGCTTGTATTCGGGGGCTGAAGCTTTCTTT. Protein product: CASSLYSGAEAFF.

This clone was counted only a few times. The gene calls are TRBV19 and TRBJ1-2; 8 positions agree with TRBD1. Trimming at V came to 5 bases and at J to 3 bases, leaving 8 bases not matched to a gene. Germline V gene data show CDR1 as LNHDA and CDR2 as SQIVND (reference sequence). The CDR3 is 15 amino acids. Here the CDR3 reads CASSVPGQVHYGYTF. CDR3 sequence (DNA): TGTGCCAGTAGTGTCCCGGGACAGGTCCACTATGGCTACACCTTC.

V is TRBV7-2 and J is TRBJ2-5, with 10 nucleotides matching TRBD2. There are 17 residues in the CDR3. CDR1 and CDR2 from the germline V gene are SGHTA and FQGNSA. The trim removed 0 bases at V and 2 bases at J, leaving 6 bases unmatched. The CDR3 DNA sequence: TGTGCCAGCAGCTTAGCCCTACTAGCGGGGAAGCAAGAGACCCAGTACTTC. It yields the protein CASSLALLAGKQETQYF.

This rearrangement joins TRBV29-1 to TRBJ2-1; 9 bases are shared with TRBD2. Germline V gene sequence: CDR1 SQVTM, CDR2 ANQGSEA. This CDR3 is built from 15 residues. J gave up 8 bases and V 6 bases, and 14 bases lay outside the gene matches. The chain's CDR3 is CSVTHSGGAVDEQFF. DNA of the CDR3: TGCAGCGTGACTCATAGCGGGGGAGCTGTCGATGAGCAGTTCTTC.

The V gene is TRBV5-6, the J gene TRBJ1-1; D perhaps matches TRBD1 (5 bases). This CDR3 comprises 13 residues. Trimming took 7 bases from V and 4 from J, leaving 14 bases between them. Looked up from germline, CDR1 is SGHDT and CDR2 is YYEEEE. The CDR3 loop is CASFPGGGTEAFF. CDR3 in DNA: TGTGCCAGCTTTCCCGGGGGGGGCACTGAAGCTTTCTTT.

This chain joins TRBV2 and TRBJ1-5; 7 bases agree with TRBD1. This CDR3 is built from 14 residues. After removal of 6 bases from V and 0 bases from J, the junction contained 2 bases not matched to a gene. CDR1 SNHLY and CDR2 FYNNEI come from the germline V gene. DNA of the CDR3: TGTGCCAGCAGGACAGGGTTTAGCAATCAGCCCCAGCATTTT. Protein sequence: CASRTGFSNQPQHF.

The V call is TRBV7-2, the J call TRBJ2-1; the match to TRBD2 covers 9 bases. Germline V gives CDR1 SGHTA, CDR2 FQGNSA. This CDR3 is 16 amino acids long. With V trimmed by 1 base and J by 4 bases, 5 bases remained unmatched. CDR3 DNA: TGTGCCAGCAGCTTAGGATTTGGACTAGCGTACAATGAGCAGTTCTTC. It translates to CASSLGFGLAYNEQFF.

The chain carries TRBV7-6 and TRBJ2-1; 7 nucleotides align to TRBD1. Losses at the gene ends were 4 bases for V and 5 bases for J; bases not matched to a gene: 8. The germline CDR1 and CDR2 sequences are SGHVS and FNYEAQ. The CDR3 is 15 amino acids. The CDR3 coding sequence is TGTGCCAGCAGCTCGCGTGACAGGGCCAACAATGAGCAGTTCTTC. Amino acids: CASSSRDRANNEQFF. The full variable domain, its missing parts supplied by reference TRBV7-6 and TRBJ2-1, is GAGVSQSPRYKVTKRGQDVALRCDPISGHVSLYWYRQALGQGPEFLTYFNYEAQQDKSGLPNDRFSAERPEGSISTLTIQRTEQRDSAMYRCASSSRDRANNEQFFGPGTRLTVL.

The chain recombines TRBV5-4 with TRBJ2-7, with 11 nucleotides matching TRBD1. J was trimmed by 4 bases and V by 4 bases; bases with no gene match: 7. Germline values: CDR1 SGHNT, CDR2 YYREEE (reference sequence). The CDR3 extends over 15 amino acids. For the CDR3, the DNA is TGTGCCAGCAGCGTCGGGACAGGGGGAAAGTACGAGCAGTACTTC. It codes for CASSVGTGGKYEQYF.

V gene TRBV30 combines with J gene TRBJ1-5, with 8 positions matching TRBD1. Losses at the gene ends were 3 bases for V and 0 bases for J; bases not matched to a gene: 4. Germline values: CDR1 GTSNPN, CDR2 SVGIG (reference sequence). The CDR3 spans 15 residues. The CDR3 protein is CAWSPDRDSNQPQHF. DNA for the CDR3: TGTGCCTGGAGCCCGGACAGGGATAGCAATCAGCCCCAGCATTTT.

This clone has just one count. The chain uses TRBV9 and TRBJ1-5; 9 bases are a match to TRBD1. The CDR3 sequence is 15 residues long. CDR1 and CDR2 (germline): SGDLS, YYNGEE. V shed 3 bases, J shed 6 bases, and the junction held 7 bases outside the gene matches. In DNA, the CDR3 is TGTGCCAGCAGCGCCCGACAGGGGGTCGGTCAGCCCCAGCATTTT. It encodes CASSARQGVGQPQHF.

V and J are TRBV13 and TRBJ2-1; 7 positions agree with TRBD1. This CDR3 has 15 residues. From germline, CDR1 is PRHDT and CDR2 FYEKMQ (reference sequence). Trimming took 1 base from V and 4 from J; bases not matched to a gene: 4. The CDR3 region is CASSLEGQPYNEQFF. The CDR3 DNA sequence: TGTGCCAGCAGCTTAGAGGGACAGCCATACAATGAGCAGTTCTTC.

Of note for this clone: A junction boundary mismatches the germline segment, possibly from a read error. The chain joins TRBV30 to TRBJ2-2, with 10 positions matching TRBD1. Germline lookup yields CDR1 GTSNPN and CDR2 SVGIG (reference sequence). This CDR3 comprises 14 residues. The CDR3 is CAGRRDRGSGELFF. CDR3 DNA sequence: TGTGCCGGGAGGCGGGACAGGGGCTCCGGGGAGCTGTTTTTT. The variable domain in full, completed from reference TRBV30 and TRBJ2-2, reads SQTIHQWPATLVQPVGSPLSLECTVEGTSNPNLYWYRQAAGRGLQLLFYSVGIGQISSEVPQNLSASRPQDRQFILSSKKLLLSDSGFYLCAGRRDRGSGELFFGEGSRLTVL.

This clone was seen once. The chain carries TRBV4-1 and TRBJ1-5, with unresolved D. Germline CDR1 and CDR2: MGHRA and YSYEKL. This CDR3 spans 15 amino acids. V dropped 0 bases and J dropped 3 bases, with 9 bases sitting between them. The CDR3 DNA sequence: TGCGCCAGCAGCCAAGATTCGGGGTACAATCAGCCCCAGCATTTT. This gives the protein CASSQDSGYNQPQHF.

The chain carries TRBV6-5 and TRBJ2-7; 11 nucleotides match TRBD1. Germline V lookup: CDR1 MNHEY, CDR2 SVGAGI. Trimming cost V 6 bases and J 1 base; bases outside gene matches: 5. This CDR3 spans 15 amino acids. CDR3 DNA: TGTGCCAGCAGCCCCGGGACAGGGGGTTCCTACGAGCAGTACTTC. It encodes CASSPGTGGSYEQYF.

V gene TRBV7-9 combines with J gene TRBJ2-5; D not resolved. The CDR3 covers 12 residues. Trimming stripped 1 base from V and 5 bases from J, with 5 bases between. CDR1 SEHNR and CDR2 FQNEAQ come from the germline V gene (reference sequence). As DNA, the CDR3 is TGTGCCAGCAGCTTAGTTTCGGAGACCCAGTACTTC. Its protein product is CASSLVSETQYF.

The chain has TRBV7-2 and TRBJ2-7, with TRBD2 identical over 9 bases. Trimming removed 1 base from V and 5 bases from J; junction bases left unmatched: 9. The CDR3 has 16 residues. Per the germline V gene, CDR1 is SGHTA and CDR2 is FQGNSA. The CDR3 loop reads CASSLVAGGPSNEQYF. The CDR3 nucleotides read TGTGCCAGCAGCTTAGTCGCGGGAGGGCCCTCGAACGAGCAGTACTTC.